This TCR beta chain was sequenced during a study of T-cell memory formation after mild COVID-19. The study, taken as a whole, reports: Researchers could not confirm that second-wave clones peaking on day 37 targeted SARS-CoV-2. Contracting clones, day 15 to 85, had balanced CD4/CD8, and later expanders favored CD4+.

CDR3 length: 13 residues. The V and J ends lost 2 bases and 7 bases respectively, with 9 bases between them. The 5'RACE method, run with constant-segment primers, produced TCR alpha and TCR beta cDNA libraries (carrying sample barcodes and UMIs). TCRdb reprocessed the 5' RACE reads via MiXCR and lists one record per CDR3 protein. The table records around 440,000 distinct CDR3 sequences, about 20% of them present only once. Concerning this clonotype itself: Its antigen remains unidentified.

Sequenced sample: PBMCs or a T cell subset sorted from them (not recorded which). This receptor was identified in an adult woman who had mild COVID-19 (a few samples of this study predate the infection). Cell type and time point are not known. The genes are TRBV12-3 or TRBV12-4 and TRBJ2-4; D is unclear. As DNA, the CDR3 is TGTGCCAGCAGTTTATCAGCACCCAACATTCAGTACTTC. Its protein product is CASSLSAPNIQYF.